This T cell receptor (beta chain) was sequenced for a study of OX40 agonist ivuxolimab in advanced cancers. Germline CDR1 reads SNHLY; CDR2 reads FYNNEI. The CDR3 loop spans 11 amino acids. Between the trimmed V and J ends, which lost 9 bases and 6 bases, there was a span of 12 bases. Using immunoSEQ multiplex PCR, the repertoire was profiled, and TCRdb retains in-frame clones only, with some absent. This table holds around 150,000 clones, over 75% found once. This sequence was found in an adult with an advanced solid tumor such as melanoma, head and neck, liver or kidney cancer. The chain recombines TRBV2 with TRBJ2-7, with a tentative D call TRBD1 (5 bases). The specimen was CD4+ or CD8+ T cells sorted from blood, collected in a trial of the OX40 agonist ivuxolimab. The CDR3 reads CARGEGSEQYF. The CDR3 DNA reads as TGTGCCAGAGGGGAAGGTTCCGAGCAGTACTTC.